This TCR beta chain was identified in a study of Graves' ophthalmopathy and Graves' hyperthyroidism. Study information: Peripheral blood was gathered at the point of initial diagnosis, before any treatment started.

This clonotype was observed at least ten times. Its target is unknown. The CDR3 is 16 residues long. Trimming took 6 bases from V and 3 from J, leaving 21 bases between them. Looked up from germline, CDR1 is LNHDA and CDR2 is SQIVND (reference sequence). Study-level points and caveats: Among expanded thyroid clonotypes above 0.001 frequency, most also occurred in blood.

Calling hyperthyroidism stable required that no ophthalmopathy show up within 18 months of follow-up. Fresh peripheral blood, about 9.3 ml, was the PBMC source. TCR beta CDR3 regions were amplified from RNA transcripts. Amplification began with first-round RT-PCR using HTBI primers, then second-round multiplex PCR was performed. From the multiplex PCR reads, TCRdb called clonotypes with MiXCR, one entry per CDR3 protein. The sample contains about 620,000 distinct CDR3 sequences, 20% to 25% of which appear only once. This clonotype was obtained from a woman aged 18-30 years with stable Graves' hyperthyroidism. Some clones in this sample may be carry-over from other donors' samples. The specimen sequenced was peripheral blood. V is TRBV19 and J is TRBJ2-7; D remains ambiguous. The CDR3 region is CASRGRAAGAYYEQYF. CDR3 coding DNA: TGTGCCAGTAGAGGTCGTGCGGCCGGAGCGTACTACGAGCAGTACTTC.